Below, 2 T cell receptor beta chains from the same sample are listed, as sequenced in a study of T cell changes during pregnancy in multiple sclerosis. Sequencing was performed with immunoSEQ multiplex PCR; in TCRdb, only in-frame clones are kept and a portion is missing. The data hold 65,000 to 90,000 clones, with approximately 92% observed a single time. This sample comprised peripheral blood, obtained before pregnancy. Source of these receptors: a female donor with multiple sclerosis, enrolled in a pregnancy study.

V usage is TRBV9 and J usage is TRBJ1-5; weak D call: TRBD1 (6 bases). V dropped 1 base and J dropped 0 bases, with 8 bases sitting between them. The germline gives CDR1 SGDLS, CDR2 YYNGEE. CDR3 length: 15 amino acids. CDR3 DNA: TGTGCCAGCAGCGTAACAGGGCATAGCAATCAGCCCCAGCATTTT. It codes for CASSVTGHSNQPQHF.

The chain carries TRBV7-3 and TRBJ2-3; a possible D gene is TRBD2 (6 bases). Trimming left V 5 bases short and J 7 bases short, with 19 bases between. There are 15 residues in the CDR3. The germline CDR1 and CDR2 sequences are SGHTA and FQGTGA. The CDR3 reads CASSPSPGTLNTQYF. CDR3 bases: TGTGCCAGCAGCCCGAGCCCCGGGACTCTTAATACGCAGTATTTT.